Listed here are 27 T cell receptor beta chains from one sample, sequenced in a study of shared clonotypes between healthy human individuals. Produced via immunoSEQ multiplex PCR; TCRdb's table is partial and in-frame only. The table shows about a million clones, with more than 75% occurring only once. The material sequenced was memory CD4+ T cells sorted from blood. Subset: CD45RA-negative fraction. The receptors here all came from a man in his late teens or twenties in good health.

V gene TRBV7-6 combines with J gene TRBJ1-1; D remains ambiguous. Germline V gives CDR1 SGHVS, CDR2 FNYEAQ. The CDR3 runs 14 residues. Trimming stripped 1 base from V and 0 bases from J, with 6 bases between. CDR3 residues: CASSLDPVNTEAFF. The DNA of the CDR3 is TGTGCCAGCAGCTTAGACCCCGTGAACACTGAAGCTTTCTTT.

This rearrangement joins TRBV5-1 to TRBJ2-4; D gene ambiguous. The CDR3 consists of 15 residues. Trimming took 3 bases from V and 1 from J, leaving 11 bases between them. From germline, CDR1 is SGHRS and CDR2 YFSETQ. The DNA for the CDR3 is TGCGCCAGCAGCTCGGACCCGGCGGCCAAAAACATTCAGTACTTC. Residues: CASSSDPAAKNIQYF.

This clone was counted only a few times. The chain uses TRBV30 and TRBJ1-5; D unresolved. The germline CDR1 and CDR2 sequences are GTSNPN and SVGIG (reference sequence). The germline V and J ends were trimmed by 3 bases and 7 bases, with 10 bases remaining between them. This CDR3 comprises 12 residues. CDR3 residues: CAWRESGQPQHF. The CDR3 nucleotides read TGTGCCTGGAGGGAGAGCGGACAGCCCCAGCATTTT.

The V and J genes are TRBV7-2 and TRBJ2-2; 9 positions match TRBD1. Germline V gives CDR1 SGHTA, CDR2 FQGNSA. Unmatched junction bases numbered 8, after V lost 5 bases and J lost 7 bases. CDR3 size: 15 residues. CDR3 sequence reads: CASSQQQGAFGELFF. CDR3 nucleotide sequence: TGTGCCAGCAGCCAACAACAGGGGGCGTTCGGGGAGCTGTTTTTT.

The V gene is TRBV15, the J gene TRBJ1-5, with D possibly TRBD1 on 5 matching bases. The CDR3 has 13 residues. V was trimmed by 8 bases and J by 2 bases, leaving 10 bases between them. Germline CDR1 reads LNHNV; CDR2 reads YYDKDF (reference sequence). CDR3 residues: CATQGRGNQPQHF. The CDR3 region has the DNA TGTGCCACCCAGGGCAGGGGCAATCAGCCCCAGCATTTT.

This clone was observed many times. This chain links TRBV30 with TRBJ2-3; D may be TRBD2 (6 bases). The V end lost 4 bases, the J end lost 5 bases, and 13 bases lay between the germline ends. The CDR3 contains 13 residues. Germline V gene lookup returns CDR1 GTSNPN and CDR2 SVGIG (reference sequence). The CDR3 DNA is TGTGCCTGGAATCGGTTAGCGGAAGATACGCAGTATTTT. Protein sequence: CAWNRLAEDTQYF.

The chain is built from TRBV19 and TRBJ2-1, with 12 bases lining up with TRBD2. The trim removed 9 bases at V and 0 bases at J, leaving 15 bases unmatched. CDR1 and CDR2 from the germline V gene are LNHDA and SQIVND (reference sequence). The CDR3 spans 19 residues. CDR3 DNA: TGTGCCAGCAATCCCCGGACTAGCGGGATTCCTTCCTCCTACAATGAGCAGTTCTTC. This codes for CASNPRTSGIPSSYNEQFF.

The chain has TRBV19 and TRBJ2-3; the D gene could be TRBD1 or TRBD2 (7 bases each). This CDR3 is built from 16 residues. CDR1 is LNHDA and CDR2 is SQIVND in the germline V gene (reference sequence). V lost 6 bases and J lost 8, with 24 bases in between. The CDR3 spells CASSLRDSTSGGTQYF. The CDR3 DNA sequence: TGTGCCAGTAGCCTAAGGGACAGTACCTCGGGAGGTACGCAGTATTTT. Full variable domain (outside the CDR3, taken from reference TRBV19 and TRBJ2-3): DGGITQSPKYLFRKEGQNVTLSCEQNLNHDAMYWYRQDPGQGLRLIYYSQIVNDFQKGDIAEGYSVSREKKESFPLTVTSAQKNPTAFYLCASSLRDSTSGGTQYFGPGTRLTVL.

The chain has TRBV5-8 and TRBJ2-3, with TRBD1 matching 12 bases. From germline, CDR1 is SGHTS and CDR2 YDEGEE. The CDR3 runs 15 residues. V gave up 3 bases and J gave up 4 bases; unmatched junction bases: 3. Here the CDR3 DNA reads TGTGCCAGCAGCTCCGGGACAGGGGGCCCAGATACGCAGTATTTT. Translated, it gives CASSSGTGGPDTQYF. Supplemented by reference TRBV5-8 and TRBJ2-3, the full variable domain reads EAGVTQSPTHLIKTRGQQATLRCSPISGHTSVYWYQQALGLGLQFLLWYDEGEERNRGNFPPRFSGRQFPNYSSELNVNALELEDSALYLCASSSGTGGPDTQYFGPGTRLTVL.

The chain uses TRBV5-1 and TRBJ2-7; TRBD1 aligns across 7 bases. The CDR3 length is 15 residues. With 6 bases clipped from V and 7 bases from J, the junction kept 16 bases outside the gene matches. The germline V gene encodes CDR1 SGHRS and CDR2 YFSETQ. The CDR3, as DNA: TGCGCCAGCAACCCCACCGGACAGGCGCTGGGGGAGCAGTACTTC. Translating gives CASNPTGQALGEQYF. Drawing the rest from reference TRBV5-1 and TRBJ2-7, the complete variable domain is KAGVTQTPRYLIKTRGQQVTLSCSPISGHRSVSWYQQTPGQGLQFLFEYFSETQRNKGNFPGRFSGRQFSNSRSEMNVSTLELGDSALYLCASNPTGQALGEQYFGPGTRLTVT.

The rearrangement uses TRBV27 and TRBJ1-6; 7 positions match TRBD1. J gave up 7 bases and V 7 bases, and 10 bases lay outside the gene matches. This CDR3 region has 15 residues. Germline V gene data show CDR1 as MNHEY and CDR2 as SMNVEV (reference sequence). CDR3 sequence reads: CASTESDRANSPLHF. In DNA, the CDR3 is TGTGCCAGCACCGAGTCCGACAGGGCGAATTCACCCCTCCACTTT.

The chain has TRBV7-9 and TRBJ2-5; a possible D gene is TRBD1 (6 bases). Germline assignment: CDR1 SEHNR and CDR2 FQNEAQ (reference sequence). This CDR3 contains 15 residues. V was cut by 5 bases and J by 4 bases, with 17 bases left in between. The CDR3 bases are TGTGCCAGCAGCCCCGGGACAATTGCCGGAGAGACCCAGTACTTC. Protein sequence: CASSPGTIAGETQYF.

This rearrangement joins TRBV15 to TRBJ1-1, with D perhaps TRBD1 (5 bases). V dropped 5 bases and J dropped 7 bases, with 17 bases sitting between them. The CDR3 extends over 14 amino acids. From germline, CDR1 is LNHNV and CDR2 YYDKDF (reference sequence). CDR3 DNA sequence: TGTGCCACCAGCGGGGGTGGGGAGGACGTTGAAGCTTTCTTT. It encodes CATSGGGEDVEAFF.

The CDR3 reads CASSLGWGSGNTIYF. CDR3 DNA: TGTGCCAGCAGCTTAGGGTGGGGCTCTGGAAACACCATATATTTT. The rearrangement uses TRBV7-2 and TRBJ1-3, with no clear D. The germline V gene encodes CDR1 SGHTA and CDR2 FQGNSA. With 1 base removed from V and 0 bases from J, the gap between germline ends came to 7 bases. The CDR3 covers 15 residues.

The genes are TRBV9 and TRBJ2-5; 10 positions match TRBD1. Germline values: CDR1 SGDLS, CDR2 YYNGEE. The length of the CDR3 is 16 residues. The V gene end was trimmed by 4 bases and the J gene end by 2 bases; junction bases not matched to a gene: 8. The CDR3 DNA sequence: TGTGCCAGCAGCCGGGGGGACAGGGGACCTCAAGAGACCCAGTACTTC. Its protein product is CASSRGDRGPQETQYF.

This rearrangement joins TRBV6-1 to TRBJ2-7; D unresolved. This CDR3 region has 13 residues. Deletions cut 2 bases from V and 4 bases from J, with 9 bases between. Germline assignment: CDR1 MNHNS and CDR2 SASEGT. The CDR3 spells CASSETWGYEQYF. DNA of the CDR3: TGTGCCAGCAGTGAAACTTGGGGATACGAGCAGTACTTC.

The V call is TRBV6-5, the J call TRBJ2-7; D possibly corresponds to TRBD1 (6 bases). Trimming removed 6 bases from V and 2 bases from J, with 14 bases in between. CDR3 size: 14 residues. CDR1 and CDR2 from the germline V gene are MNHEY and SVGAGI. CDR3 sequence (DNA): TGTGCCAGCAGACCGAGACAGGAAACCTACGAGCAGTACTTC. It translates to CASRPRQETYEQYF.

The chain uses TRBV7-8 and TRBJ2-5, with 7 bases lining up with TRBD1. Looked up from germline, CDR1 is SGHVS and CDR2 is FQNEAQ. The V gene end was trimmed by 5 bases and the J gene end by 2 bases; junction bases not matched to a gene: 2. CDR3 length: 13 residues. CDR3 sequence (DNA): TGTGCCAGCAGCCAGGGACAGCAAGAGACCCAGTACTTC. This encodes CASSQGQQETQYF.

The chain has TRBV5-4 and TRBJ1-3; D may be TRBD1 (5 bases). The germline V and J ends were trimmed by 4 bases and 3 bases, with 17 bases remaining between them. The length of the CDR3 is 16 residues. Germline V gene sequence: CDR1 SGHNT, CDR2 YYREEE (reference sequence). CDR3 in amino acids: CASSPRDAQIGNTIYF. For the CDR3, the DNA is TGTGCCAGCAGCCCTCGGGACGCCCAGATTGGAAACACCATATATTTT.

This clone was seen at least ten times. CDR3 nucleotides: TGTGCCAGTGGGGGGTACACTGAAGCTTTCTTT. It encodes CASGGYTEAFF. This rearrangement joins TRBV19 to TRBJ1-1; D may be TRBD1 (5 bases). V was shortened by 8 bases and J by 3 bases, with 7 bases between the two germline ends. CDR1 is LNHDA, CDR2 SQIVND, per germline (reference sequence). CDR3 length: 11 residues.

The V gene is TRBV2, the J gene TRBJ1-1; D unclear. The germline gives CDR1 SNHLY, CDR2 FYNNEI. The V gene lost 6 bases and the J gene lost 0 bases, with 11 bases spanning the gap. The CDR3 is 14 residues long. The CDR3 bases are TGTGCCAGCAGAGTGACGGCTTTGAACACTGAAGCTTTCTTT. Translation: CASRVTALNTEAFF.

The rearrangement links TRBV19 to TRBJ1-3; 7 nucleotides line up with TRBD1. CDR1 is LNHDA, CDR2 SQIVND, per germline (reference sequence). The CDR3 sequence is 15 residues long. V shed 5 bases and J 2 bases; nucleotides not matched to a gene: 6. Written as DNA, the CDR3 is TGTGCCAGTAGTTCGCGGACAGGCCCTGGAAACACCATATATTTT. Its protein product is CASSSRTGPGNTIYF.

This chain links TRBV30 with TRBJ1-2, with TRBD1 matching 8 bases. The CDR3 totals 15 residues. The V and J ends lost 0 bases and 2 bases, in that order; junction bases with no gene match: 5. Germline V CDR1 and CDR2: GTSNPN, SVGIG (reference sequence). The CDR3 reads CAWSVGGQGNYGYTF. The DNA for the CDR3 is TGTGCCTGGAGTGTAGGCGGACAGGGAAACTATGGCTACACCTTC.

This clone was found many times. V usage is TRBV19 and J usage is TRBJ2-1; weak D call: TRBD2 (6 bases). Trimming took 7 bases from V and 5 from J, leaving 12 bases between them. This CDR3 has 13 residues. Germline values: CDR1 LNHDA, CDR2 SQIVND (reference sequence). The CDR3 DNA is TGTGCCAGTAAGCGCGGGGACCACAATGAGCAGTTCTTC. This translates into CASKRGDHNEQFF.

The chain links TRBV5-5 to TRBJ1-2, with D unclear. Trimming took 6 bases from V and 6 from J, leaving 9 bases between them. The V gene's germline CDR1 is SGHKS and CDR2 YYEKEE (reference sequence). The CDR3 covers 11 residues. DNA for the CDR3: TGTGCCAGCACCAATTACGATGGCTACACCTTC. Translation gives CASTNYDGYTF.

This chain connects TRBV27 to TRBJ2-3; D is possibly TRBD1 (5 bases). The germline V gene encodes CDR1 MNHEY and CDR2 SMNVEV (reference sequence). CDR3 length: 14 residues. The V and J ends lost 7 bases and 0 bases respectively, with 11 bases between them. This CDR3 reads CASTLQDSTDTQYF. CDR3 bases: TGTGCCAGCACGTTACAGGATAGCACAGATACGCAGTATTTT.

This clone has just one count. The rearrangement links TRBV6-4 to TRBJ2-2; tentatively, D is TRBD1 (6 bases). The CDR3 consists of 14 residues. The V and J ends lost 7 bases and 2 bases respectively, with 11 bases between them. The germline CDR1 and CDR2 sequences are MRHNA and SNTAGT. CDR3 sequence: CASKVGTNTGELFF. The CDR3 DNA is TGTGCCAGCAAGGTGGGGACAAACACCGGGGAGCTGTTTTTT.